This T cell receptor beta chain comes out of a study of a mutant IDH1 vaccine in newly diagnosed glioma. Study details: Radiotherapy, temozolomide, or both had been given previously, and both were given to most. Overall study results and limits: Among top peripheral T cell clonotypes, changes seemed unrelated to pseudoprogression. Immune responses arising from the vaccine appeared in 80% to 95% of patients.

Produced via immunoSEQ multiplex PCR; TCRdb's table is partial and in-frame only. Of 25,000 to 40,000 clones detected, just under 80% appear once; the ten largest clones hold about 25%. Regarding time point: week 11, during vaccination. With topical imiquimod, each dose of the vaccine consisted of 300 ug of mutant IDH1 20-mer peptide. The CDR3 covers 12 residues. V gave up 8 bases and J gave up 3 bases, with 9 bases separating them. Per the germline V gene, CDR1 is SNHLY and CDR2 is FYNNEI. Concerning this clone: The antigen is undetermined.

V is TRBV2 and J is TRBJ2-3, with a weak D call TRBD2 (5 bases). The source material was PBMCs, sampled from a glioma patient whose treatment included an IDH1 peptide vaccine. The origin of this receptor is a young man with glioma. The CDR3 DNA is TGTGCCAGCGAGCTAGCTACAGATACGCAGTATTTT. It translates to CASELATDTQYF.